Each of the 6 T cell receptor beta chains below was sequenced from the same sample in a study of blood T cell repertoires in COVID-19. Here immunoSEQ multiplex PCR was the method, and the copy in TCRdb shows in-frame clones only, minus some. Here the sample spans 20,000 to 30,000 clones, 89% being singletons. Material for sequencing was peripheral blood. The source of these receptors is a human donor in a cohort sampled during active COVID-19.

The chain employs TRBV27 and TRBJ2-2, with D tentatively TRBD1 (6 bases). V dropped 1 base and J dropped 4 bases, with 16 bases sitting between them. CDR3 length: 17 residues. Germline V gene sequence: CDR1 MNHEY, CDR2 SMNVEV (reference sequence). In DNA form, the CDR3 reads TGTGCCAGCAGTTTATACCCCGGACAGAGGGGCACCGGGGAGCTGTTTTTT. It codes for CASSLYPGQRGTGELFF.

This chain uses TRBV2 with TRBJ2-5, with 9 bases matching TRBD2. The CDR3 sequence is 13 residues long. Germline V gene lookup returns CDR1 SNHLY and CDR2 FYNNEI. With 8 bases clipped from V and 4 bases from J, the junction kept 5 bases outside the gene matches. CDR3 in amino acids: CASVAGAAETQYF. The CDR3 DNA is TGTGCCAGCGTAGCGGGAGCGGCAGAGACCCAGTACTTC. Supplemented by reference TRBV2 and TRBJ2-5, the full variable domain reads EPEVTQTPSHQVTQMGQEVILRCVPISNHLYFYWYRQILGQKVEFLVSFYNNEISEKSEIFDDQFSVERPDGSNFTLKIRSTKLEDSAMYFCASVAGAAETQYFGPGTRLLVL.

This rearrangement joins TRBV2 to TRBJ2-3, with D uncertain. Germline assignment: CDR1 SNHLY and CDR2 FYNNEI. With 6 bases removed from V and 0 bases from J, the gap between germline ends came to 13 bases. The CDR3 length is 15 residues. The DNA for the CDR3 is TGTGCCAGCAGCACTTTGGTTACTAGCACAGATACGCAGTATTTT. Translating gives CASSTLVTSTDTQYF.

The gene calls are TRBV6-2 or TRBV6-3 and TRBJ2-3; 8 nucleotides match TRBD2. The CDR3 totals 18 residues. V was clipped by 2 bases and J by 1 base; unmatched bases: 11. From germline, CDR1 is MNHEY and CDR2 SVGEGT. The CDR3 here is CASSYMVSSGGGTDTQYF. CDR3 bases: TGTGCCAGCAGTTACATGGTGTCGAGCGGGGGCGGCACAGATACGCAGTATTTT.

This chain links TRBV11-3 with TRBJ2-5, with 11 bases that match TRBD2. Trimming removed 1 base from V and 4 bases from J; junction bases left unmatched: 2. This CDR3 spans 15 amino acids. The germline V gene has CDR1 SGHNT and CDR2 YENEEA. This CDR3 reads CASSLGGTSGETQYF. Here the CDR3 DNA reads TGTGCCAGCAGCTTAGGCGGGACTAGCGGAGAGACCCAGTACTTC.

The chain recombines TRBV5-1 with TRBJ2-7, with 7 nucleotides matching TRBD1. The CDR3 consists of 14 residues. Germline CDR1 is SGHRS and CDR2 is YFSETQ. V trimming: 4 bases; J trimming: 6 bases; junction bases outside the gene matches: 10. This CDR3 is CASSPTGQASEQYF. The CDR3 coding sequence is TGCGCCAGCAGCCCAACCGGACAGGCGAGCGAGCAGTACTTC.